Shown below are 31 T cell receptor beta chains from a single sample sequenced in a study of sequential checkpoint blockade in melanoma. This sample's treatment: randomized to nivolumab then ipilimumab (arm A) or the reverse (arm B). The repertoire was sequenced with immunoSEQ multiplex PCR; TCRdb's copy has only in-frame clones and lacks some. Seen here are about 30,000 clones, about 88% observed once, and the top ten hold 13% to 15%. Sequencing was performed on CD8+ T cells sorted from blood (inferred from file names), taken from a patient given nivolumab and ipilimumab in sequence. The receptor set was obtained from a human donor with melanoma.

CDR3: CASSLIPFSSGGEGTDTQYF. The CDR3 nucleotides read TGTGCCAGCAGCTTAATCCCGTTCTCGTCGGGGGGAGAAGGCACAGATACGCAGTATTTT. The chain recombines TRBV7-3 with TRBJ2-3; 7 bases align to TRBD2. J lost 1 base, V lost 1 base, and 17 bases had no gene match. CDR1 SGHTA and CDR2 FQGTGA come from the germline V gene. The CDR3 has 20 residues.

The chain couples TRBV18 to TRBJ2-3; the match to TRBD2 covers 7 bases. The CDR3 contains 16 residues. V dropped 0 bases and J dropped 1; count of bases not matched to a gene: 4. Germline values: CDR1 KGHSH, CDR2 LQKENI. For the CDR3, the DNA is TGTGCCAGCTCACCACCGGGAGGGCGCGGCACAGATACGCAGTATTTT. This codes for CASSPPGGRGTDTQYF.

This chain connects TRBV7-6 to TRBJ2-1; TRBD1 is a possible D gene (6 bases). V was cut by 3 bases and J by 6 bases, with 9 bases left in between. Germline CDR1 reads SGHVS; CDR2 reads FNYEAQ. CDR3 length: 13 amino acids. DNA for the CDR3: TGTGCCAGCAGCTTCCTACAGGGCAATGAGCAGTTCTTC. It translates to CASSFLQGNEQFF. The full variable domain, rest sourced from reference TRBV7-6 and TRBJ2-1, is GAGVSQSPRYKVTKRGQDVALRCDPISGHVSLYWYRQALGQGPEFLTYFNYEAQQDKSGLPNDRFSAERPEGSISTLTIQRTEQRDSAMYRCASSFLQGNEQFFGPGTRLTVL.

For the CDR3, the DNA is TGTGCCAGCTCACCACTTCGTGACAGGGCCTATGGCTACACCTTC. Its translation is CASSPLRDRAYGYTF. The V call is TRBV18, the J call TRBJ1-2, with 7 bases matching TRBD1. Looked up from germline, CDR1 is KGHSH and CDR2 is LQKENI. The CDR3 extends over 15 amino acids. V lost 1 base to trimming and J lost 4 bases; unmatched junction nucleotides: 6.

The V call is TRBV19, the J call TRBJ2-2; no reliable D call. The ends were cut back, 8 bases at V and 3 bases at J, with 10 bases in the middle. This CDR3 comprises 13 residues. Germline-derived CDR1 and CDR2 are LNHDA and SQIVND (reference sequence). CDR3 loop: CASVPVDTGELFF. The CDR3 DNA sequence: TGTGCCAGTGTCCCGGTGGACACCGGGGAGCTGTTTTTT.

V usage is TRBV9 and J usage is TRBJ2-5, with 12 bases identical to TRBD2. After removal of 0 bases from V and 7 bases from J, the junction contained 10 bases not matched to a gene. The germline V gene has CDR1 SGDLS and CDR2 YYNGEE. This CDR3 has 17 amino acids. The chain's CDR3 is CASSVGQLAGGHGTQYF. The DNA for the CDR3 is TGTGCCAGCAGCGTAGGGCAGCTAGCGGGGGGGCATGGGACCCAGTACTTC.

V is TRBV9 and J is TRBJ2-2; 7 positions match TRBD1. This CDR3 has 16 amino acids. V was clipped by 3 bases and J by 5 bases; unmatched bases: 10. Germline loops: CDR1 SGDLS, CDR2 YYNGEE. The DNA for the CDR3 is TGTGCCAGCAGCGCCGGGGACAGATACCTGACCGGGGAGCTGTTTTTT. Its protein product is CASSAGDRYLTGELFF.

This clone was counted a single time. The chain uses TRBV5-6 and TRBJ1-5; unclear D gene. The CDR3 length is 14 residues. V was clipped by 1 base and J by 3 bases, with 8 bases between them. Per the germline V gene, CDR1 is SGHDT and CDR2 is YYEEEE. CDR3 bases: TGTGCCAGCAGCTTGTCGGGATCCAATCAGCCCCAGCATTTT. Its translation is CASSLSGSNQPQHF. The whole variable domain, remainder taken from reference TRBV5-6 and TRBJ1-5, is DAGVTQSPTHLIKTRGQQVTLRCSPKSGHDTVSWYQQALGQGPQFIFQYYEEEERQRGNFPDRFSGHQFPNYSSELNVNALLLGDSALYLCASSLSGSNQPQHFGDGTRLSIL.

The chain's CDR3 is CASSLGTVNQPQHF. As DNA, the CDR3 is TGTGCCAGCAGCTTAGGGACAGTTAATCAGCCCCAGCATTTT. The chain has TRBV5-6 and TRBJ1-5; 7 bases agree with TRBD1. The CDR3 loop spans 14 amino acids. The germline CDR1 and CDR2 sequences are SGHDT and YYEEEE. V shed 2 bases, J shed 4 bases, and the junction held 3 bases outside the gene matches.

This chain connects TRBV6-6 to TRBJ1-5, with a tentative D call TRBD1 (5 bases). Trimming removed 6 bases at V and 5 bases at J, with 17 bases between. The CDR3 extends over 15 amino acids. Looked up from germline, CDR1 is MNHNY and CDR2 is SVGAGI (reference sequence). Written as DNA, the CDR3 is TGTGCCAGCAGCCCCGGACAAAAGCCCGATCAGCCCCAGCATTTT. Translating gives CASSPGQKPDQPQHF.

The rearrangement uses TRBV4-1 and TRBJ2-1; the D is unclear. Trimming removed 2 bases from V and 5 bases from J, with 22 bases in between. The length of the CDR3 is 18 residues. Germline V gene data show CDR1 as MGHRA and CDR2 as YSYEKL. CDR3 protein: CASSQLPPVAEANNEQFF. The CDR3 nucleotides read TGCGCCAGCAGCCAACTCCCTCCGGTAGCCGAAGCTAACAATGAGCAGTTCTTC.

This rearrangement joins TRBV27 to TRBJ2-5, with 7 bases that match TRBD2. The J call is in doubt because the DNA end fits TRBJ2-7 better. This CDR3 comprises 15 residues. The germline V gene has CDR1 MNHEY and CDR2 SMNVEV (reference sequence). For the CDR3, the DNA is TGTGCCAGCAGTTCAACGGGGGGAGGGGTCTACGAGCAGTACTTC. Translating gives CASSSTGGGVYEQYF.

The J gene is TRBJ1-3, the V gene TRBV28; 7 nucleotides line up with TRBD1. The CDR3 totals 15 residues. Germline CDR1 and CDR2: MDHEN and SYDVKM. With V trimmed by 6 bases and J by 0 bases, 5 bases remained unmatched. The CDR3 DNA is TGTGCCAGCAGGATTGCAGGGGGCTCTGGAAACACCATATATTTT. It is translated as CASRIAGGSGNTIYF.

This chain connects TRBV5-6 to TRBJ1-2; 7 bases fit TRBD1. The germline CDR1 and CDR2 sequences are SGHDT and YYEEEE. There are 15 residues in the CDR3. V lost 1 base to trimming and J lost 4 bases; unmatched junction nucleotides: 7. The CDR3 DNA follows: TGTGCCAGCAGCTTGCGTAGGGGGCTCGGCTATGGCTACACCTTC. This translates into CASSLRRGLGYGYTF.

The chain couples TRBV30 to TRBJ1-1, with D unclear. Trimming removed 0 bases from V and 0 bases from J, with 14 bases in between. Germline V gene sequence: CDR1 GTSNPN, CDR2 SVGIG (reference sequence). The CDR3 spans 16 residues. CDR3 region: CAWSVGQSGMNTEAFF. CDR3 bases: TGTGCCTGGAGTGTTGGCCAGTCCGGGATGAACACTGAAGCTTTCTTT.

The chain employs TRBV7-9 and TRBJ2-5; D possibly corresponds to TRBD2 (6 bases). The J call may be in error: the DNA end matches TRBJ2-7 better. Looked up from germline, CDR1 is SEHNR and CDR2 is FQNEAQ (reference sequence). The CDR3 spans 13 residues. DNA of the CDR3: TGTGCCCCGTCGAGACTAGGATCTCCCGAGCAGTACTTC. This encodes CAPSRLGSPEQYF.

The chain carries TRBV14 and TRBJ2-3; 7 nucleotides agree with TRBD1. The germline CDR1 and CDR2 sequences are SGHDN and FVKESK. The CDR3 covers 15 residues. V lost 1 base to trimming and J lost 2 bases; unmatched junction nucleotides: 3. Here the CDR3 DNA reads TGTGCCAGCAGCCAAGTCGGGACAGCCACAGATACGCAGTATTTT. It codes for CASSQVGTATDTQYF.

The V and J genes are TRBV18 and TRBJ1-4; TRBD1 might be the D (5 bases). Trimming removed 3 bases from V and 5 bases from J, with 10 bases in between. The germline CDR1 and CDR2 sequences are KGHSH and LQKENI. The CDR3 is 14 amino acids. The CDR3 DNA reads as TGTGCCAGCTCACCCTGGGGCCCCAATGAAAAACTGTTTTTT. It is translated as CASSPWGPNEKLFF.

This rearrangement joins TRBV28 to TRBJ2-6; 9 bases align to TRBD1. CDR3 size: 15 residues. Trimming cost V 6 bases and J 2 bases; bases outside gene matches: 2. The germline V gene has CDR1 MDHEN and CDR2 SYDVKM. The CDR3 spells CASRYRGPGANVLTF. As DNA, the CDR3 is TGTGCCAGCAGGTACAGGGGGCCTGGGGCCAACGTCCTGACTTTC.

The chain carries TRBV19 and TRBJ1-4, with D hard to call. The germline CDR1 and CDR2 sequences are LNHDA and SQIVND (reference sequence). The CDR3 is 13 residues long. Trimming removed 6 bases from V and 6 bases from J, with 11 bases in between. CDR3 coding DNA: TGTGCCAGTAGCCTTCTAGGTGATGAAAAACTGTTTTTT. This gives the protein CASSLLGDEKLFF.

V and J are TRBV4-1 and TRBJ2-1; 10 nucleotides agree with TRBD1. CDR1 MGHRA and CDR2 YSYEKL come from the germline V gene. The CDR3 consists of 15 residues. The ends lost 0 bases at V and 8 bases at J; junction bases unmatched: 4. CDR3 DNA sequence: TGCGCCAGCAGCCAAGATACGGACAGGGGGTATGAGCAGTTCTTC. It yields the protein CASSQDTDRGYEQFF.

The rearrangement joins TRBV25-1 to TRBJ2-1, with a tentative D call TRBD2 (5 bases). Trimming cost V 2 bases and J 1 base, with 18 bases left between them. CDR1 and CDR2 from the germline V gene are MGHDK and SYGVNS. The CDR3 has 18 residues. This chain's CDR3 is CASSEIGGLKGSYNEQFF. CDR3 nucleotide sequence: TGTGCCAGCAGTGAAATAGGAGGACTCAAAGGTTCCTACAATGAGCAGTTCTTC.

The J gene is TRBJ2-7, the V gene TRBV2, with 8 positions matching TRBD1. With V trimmed by 2 bases and J by 4 bases, 7 bases remained unmatched. The CDR3 consists of 15 residues. Germline V gene lookup returns CDR1 SNHLY and CDR2 FYNNEI. This CDR3 reads CASSEPGTGRYEQYF. DNA for the CDR3: TGTGCCAGCAGTGAACCTGGGACAGGCCGTTACGAGCAGTACTTC.

This chain links TRBV19 with TRBJ1-6; a possible D gene is TRBD1 (6 bases). V dropped 6 bases and J dropped 9 bases, with 15 bases sitting between them. This CDR3 has 14 residues. Looked up from germline, CDR1 is LNHDA and CDR2 is SQIVND (reference sequence). CDR3: CASSITGLGSPLHF. CDR3 DNA: TGTGCCAGTAGCATTACAGGGTTGGGTTCACCCCTCCACTTT.

The chain recombines TRBV27 with TRBJ2-3, with D maybe TRBD2 (6 bases). The CDR3 is made up of 16 amino acids. Trimming left V 4 bases short and J 0 bases short, with 14 bases between. Per the germline V gene, CDR1 is MNHEY and CDR2 is SMNVEV (reference sequence). The CDR3 reads CASSWVGGPSTDTQYF. CDR3 nucleotides: TGTGCCAGCAGTTGGGTGGGGGGACCCAGCACAGATACGCAGTATTTT.

The genes are TRBV4-3 and TRBJ2-1, with 7 bases matching TRBD2. J gave up 0 bases and V 0 bases, and 2 bases lay outside the gene matches. CDR3 length: 16 amino acids. Germline lookup yields CDR1 LGHNA and CDR2 YSLEER. The CDR3 here is CASSQEAGSSYNEQFF. Here the CDR3 DNA reads TGCGCCAGCAGCCAAGAAGCGGGGAGCTCCTACAATGAGCAGTTCTTC.

The chain carries TRBV10-2 and TRBJ2-1, with 11 bases aligning to TRBD2. Germline CDR1 is WSHSY and CDR2 is SAAADI. V gave up 10 bases and J gave up 6 bases; unmatched junction bases: 5. This CDR3 region has 13 residues. The CDR3 sequence: CAIQTSGVNEQFF. In DNA form, the CDR3 reads TGCGCCATCCAGACTAGCGGGGTCAATGAGCAGTTCTTC.

The chain couples TRBV28 to TRBJ2-2, with unresolved D. Germline V lookup: CDR1 MDHEN, CDR2 SYDVKM. Trimming stripped 8 bases from V and 7 bases from J, with 14 bases between. The CDR3 consists of 13 residues. The CDR3 loop reads CASHSLTNGELFF. The CDR3 DNA reads as TGTGCCAGCCATTCCCTAACGAACGGGGAGCTGTTTTTT.

The V gene is TRBV5-6, the J gene TRBJ1-5; TRBD1 is a possible D gene (6 bases). This CDR3 is built from 13 residues. V lost 4 bases to trimming and J lost 8 bases, with 13 bases between them. The germline CDR1 and CDR2 sequences are SGHDT and YYEEEE. CDR3 coding DNA: TGTGCCAGCAGCGCCGGAGGGGGGGAGCCCCAGCATTTT. This gives the protein CASSAGGGEPQHF.

The chain couples TRBV9 to TRBJ2-7; D is unresolved. The V end was cut by 0 bases, the J end by 4 bases, with 8 bases between. Germline V gene lookup returns CDR1 SGDLS and CDR2 YYNGEE. This CDR3 spans 13 amino acids. The CDR3, as DNA: TGTGCCAGCAGCGTAGACGAGAGTTACGAGCAGTACTTC. Protein sequence: CASSVDESYEQYF.

This clone came up once. The V gene is TRBV6-6, the J gene TRBJ1-5, with D perhaps TRBD1 (6 bases). The CDR3 spans 16 residues. V was cut by 6 bases and J by 5 bases, with 20 bases left in between. From germline, CDR1 is MNHNY and CDR2 SVGAGI (reference sequence). As DNA, the CDR3 is TGTGCCAGCAGCCTCACCGTGGGGGCTGGAGATCAGCCCCAGCATTTT. Translating it yields CASSLTVGAGDQPQHF.